These 9 T cell receptor beta chains came from one sample sequenced in a study of cytomegalovirus exposure and HLA in healthy donors. Profiling relied on immunoSEQ multiplex PCR, and the TCRdb table lists in-frame clones only, not all of them. The sample comprises some 200,000 clones, around 86% of which are singletons, and approximately 7% rests with the top ten. The material sequenced was PBMCs. The receptors here all came from a man aged 30 to 39 in good health and CMV-seropositive.

This rearrangement joins TRBV5-6 to TRBJ2-7; TRBD1 matches 10 bases. The CDR3 has 14 residues. Germline CDR1 is SGHDT and CDR2 is YYEEEE. J was trimmed by 7 bases and V by 4 bases; bases with no gene match: 8. The CDR3 is CASSPPGTGDEQYF. CDR3 sequence (DNA): TGTGCCAGCAGCCCCCCCGGGACAGGGGATGAGCAGTACTTC.

This rearrangement joins TRBV6-6 to TRBJ1-1; D gene uncertain. This CDR3 has 11 residues. The V and J ends lost 0 bases and 10 bases respectively, with 6 bases between them. Germline V lookup: CDR1 MNHNY, CDR2 SVGAGI (reference sequence). CDR3 sequence (DNA): TGTGCCAGCAGTTACTCGAGCGGAGCTTTCTTT. The encoded protein is CASSYSSGAFF.

The CDR3 region is CASSSPPGGVYEQYF. For the CDR3, the DNA is TGTGCCAGCAGCTCCCCCCCGGGGGGCGTCTACGAGCAGTACTTC. The chain is built from TRBV11-3 and TRBJ2-7, with a tentative D call TRBD2 (7 bases). This CDR3 has 15 amino acids. Germline V CDR1 and CDR2: SGHNT, YENEEA. Trimming cost V 4 bases and J 3 bases, with 16 bases left between them.

The chain combines TRBV18 with TRBJ1-1; perhaps TRBD1 as D (5 bases). V lost 5 bases and J 1 base, leaving 17 bases between the germline ends. Looked up from germline, CDR1 is KGHSH and CDR2 is LQKENI. This CDR3 has 16 residues. CDR3 in DNA: TGTGCCAGCTCAACACGGCAGGGCCCGAAGAACACTGAAGCTTTCTTT. Protein: CASSTRQGPKNTEAFF.

This clone was counted a single time. The chain couples TRBV9 to TRBJ2-3; D is unresolved. V lost 3 bases to trimming and J lost 2 bases, with 4 bases between them. Germline assignment: CDR1 SGDLS and CDR2 YYNGEE. The CDR3 totals 12 residues. The CDR3 region is CASSASTDTQYF. The CDR3 nucleotides read TGTGCCAGCAGCGCGTCCACAGATACGCAGTATTTT.

CDR3: CATSRGQPNEQFF. The DNA for the CDR3 is TGTGCCACCAGCAGAGGACAACCCAATGAGCAGTTCTTC. The V and J genes are TRBV15 and TRBJ2-1; D not resolved. Trimming removed 1 base from V and 6 bases from J, with 7 bases in between. The CDR3 covers 13 residues. In germline, CDR1 is LNHNV, CDR2 YYDKDF (reference sequence). Full variable domain (remainder filled in from reference TRBV15 and TRBJ2-1): DAMVIQNPRYQVTQFGKPVTLSCSQTLNHNVMYWYQQKSSQAPKLLFHYYDKDFNNEADTPDNFQSRRPNTSFCFLDIRSPGLGDTAMYLCATSRGQPNEQFFGPGTRLTVL.

V and J are TRBV29-1 and TRBJ2-5; TRBD2 matches 16 bases. From germline, CDR1 is SQVTM and CDR2 ANQGSEA. The length of the CDR3 is 16 residues. J gave up 4 bases and V 6 bases, and 8 bases lay outside the gene matches. CDR3 in amino acids: CSVGGLAGGYGETQYF. The CDR3 nucleotides are TGCAGCGTGGGGGGACTAGCGGGAGGGTACGGAGAGACCCAGTACTTC.

The chain combines TRBV5-1 with TRBJ2-7, with no clear D. The CDR3 spans 16 residues. Germline values: CDR1 SGHRS, CDR2 YFSETQ. V gave up 1 base and J gave up 6 bases, with 20 bases separating them. CDR3 nucleotides: TGCGCCAGCAGCTTGTTTGTAGGGTCGAGGAGTACCGAGCAGTACTTC. Translating it yields CASSLFVGSRSTEQYF. Drawing the rest from reference TRBV5-1 and TRBJ2-7, the complete variable domain is KAGVTQTPRYLIKTRGQQVTLSCSPISGHRSVSWYQQTPGQGLQFLFEYFSETQRNKGNFPGRFSGRQFSNSRSEMNVSTLELGDSALYLCASSLFVGSRSTEQYFGPGTRLTVT.

This clone was counted only a few times. J is TRBJ2-6 and V is TRBV7-3; no definite D call. V lost 5 bases and J 2 bases, leaving 19 bases between the germline ends. Per germline, CDR1 SGHTA and CDR2 FQGTGA. This CDR3 has 18 residues. CDR3 protein: CASSPRTGPGAGANVLTF. The CDR3 DNA reads as TGTGCCAGCAGCCCCCGGACCGGTCCTGGGGCTGGGGCCAACGTCCTGACTTTC.